The rows below give T cell receptor beta chains drawn from one sample of a study of T cells in Graves' hyperthyroidism and ophthalmopathy. From the multiplex PCR reads, TCRdb called clonotypes with MiXCR, one entry per CDR3 protein. The data hold about 290,000 distinct CDR3 sequences, with roughly 13% observed a single time. Sequencing was performed on blood. The source of these receptors is a woman in her thirties or forties with Graves' hyperthyroidism. CDR3s include the opening cysteine and the closing phenylalanine or tryptophan. A D gene is named only where the DNA matches it firmly. Not all rows give a size; the values are once, few, many and, for expanded clones, a class.

D gene,V gene,clone size,J gene,CDR3 protein,CDR3 DNA
-,TRBV12-3/TRBV12-4,many,TRBJ2-1,CASSPDEFYNEQFF,TGTGCCAGCAGCCCGGACGAGTTTTACAATGAGCAGTTCTTC
-,TRBV5-5,many,TRBJ1-1,CASSVGYLTFF,TGTGCCAGCAGCGTGGGATACCTGACTTTCTTT
TRBD2,TRBV12-3/TRBV12-4,many,TRBJ2-1,CASSQIAGGSDNEQFF,TGTGCCAGCAGCCAAATAGCGGGAGGTTCCGACAATGAGCAGTTCTTC
-,TRBV7-3,many,TRBJ2-3,CASSLSRDLTDTQYF,TGTGCCAGCAGCCTCTCTCGGGACCTCACAGATACGCAGTATTTT
-,TRBV20-1,many,TRBJ1-2,CSARRPPQGGYTF,TGCAGTGCTAGAAGGCCGCCCCAAGGCGGCTACACCTTC
TRBD1,TRBV6-2/TRBV6-3,-,TRBJ2-3,CASNRDRGTDTQYF,TGTGCCAGCAACCGGGACAGGGGCACAGATACGCAGTATTTT
TRBD2,TRBV11-3,many,TRBJ2-2,CASSPSGRTNTGELFF,TGTGCCAGCAGCCCTAGCGGGAGGACGAACACCGGGGAGCTGTTTTTT
TRBD1,TRBV3-1,-,TRBJ2-7,CASSLRDRPSYEQYF,TGTGCCAGCAGCCTTAGGGACAGGCCCTCCTACGAGCAGTACTTC
-,TRBV28,-,TRBJ1-4,CASSLPSTQPEGEKLFF,TGTGCCAGCAGTTTACCCTCAACACAGCCAGAAGGTGAAAAACTGTTTTTT
TRBD1,TRBV6-1,-,TRBJ1-1,CASITGQGGRTEAFF,TGTGCCAGCATCACGGGACAGGGAGGAAGAACTGAAGCTTTCTTT
-,TRBV3-1,many,TRBJ2-3,CASSHPLAWDTQYF,TGTGCCAGCAGCCACCCCCTAGCGTGGGATACGCAGTATTTT
-,TRBV7-8,-,TRBJ2-5,CASSVQQGYTFKETQYF,TGTGCCAGCAGCGTCCAACAGGGATACACCTTCAAAGAGACCCAGTACTTC
TRBD2,TRBV6-2/TRBV6-3,few,TRBJ2-7,CASRASGGPYEQYF,TGTGCCAGCAGGGCTAGCGGGGGTCCCTACGAGCAGTACTTC
-,TRBV2,many,TRBJ2-3,CASNLDYSDTQYF,TGTGCCAGCAATCTCGACTACTCAGATACGCAGTATTTT
TRBD2,TRBV28,-,TRBJ2-5,CASSGPSGSRETQYF,TGTGCCAGCAGTGGGCCTAGCGGGAGTAGGGAGACCCAGTACTTC
TRBD2,TRBV6-1,many,TRBJ2-3,CASTGLAGVTDTQYF,TGTGCCAGCACCGGTCTAGCGGGAGTAACAGATACGCAGTATTTT
TRBD2,TRBV28,-,TRBJ2-1,CASTPEGTSGMDEQFF,TGTGCCAGCACCCCCGAGGGGACTAGCGGGATGGATGAGCAGTTCTTC
-,TRBV4-1,many,TRBJ1-1,CASSQKQGNTEAFF,TGCGCCAGCAGCCAAAAACAGGGGAACACTGAAGCTTTCTTT
-,TRBV12-3/TRBV12-4,many,TRBJ1-6,CASSFAGRNSPLHF,TGTGCCAGCAGTTTCGCAGGCCGTAATTCACCCCTCCACTTT
-,TRBV19,many,TRBJ1-1,CASIGFIGEVNTEAFF,TGTGCCAGTATTGGGTTTATTGGGGAAGTGAACACTGAAGCTTTCTTT
-,TRBV5-1,few,TRBJ2-2,CASSGRARGTGELFF,TGCGCCAGTTCGGGAAGGGCCAGGGGCACCGGGGAGCTGTTTTTT
-,TRBV20-1,many,TRBJ2-7,CSARRGADEQYF,TGCAGTGCTAGACGAGGGGCCGACGAGCAGTACTTC
TRBD1,TRBV28,many,TRBJ1-5,CASSLVPRGRGLILSSNQPQHF,TGTGCCAGCAGTTTAGTCCCCCGTGGCAGGGGGCTGATACTTAGTAGCAATCAGCCCCAGCATTTT
TRBD2,TRBV7-2,many,TRBJ2-7,CASTPIGRESAEQYF,TGTGCCAGCACCCCAATTGGGCGGGAGAGTGCCGAGCAGTACTTC
-,TRBV9,many,TRBJ1-2,CASSAVVNYGYTF,TGTGCCAGCAGCGCCGTAGTGAACTATGGCTACACCTTC
TRBD2,TRBV12-3/TRBV12-4,-,TRBJ2-5,CASSFGLVQETQCF,TGTGCCAGCAGTTTCGGACTAGTCCAAGAGACCCAGTGCTTC
-,TRBV6-1,many,TRBJ2-1,CASISTYNEQFF,TGTGCCAGCATTTCAACCTACAATGAGCAGTTCTTC
-,TRBV19,-,TRBJ1-3,CASSTDSGNTIYF,TGTGCCAGTAGTACAGACTCTGGAAACACCATATATTTT
-,TRBV24-1,many,TRBJ2-5,CATSDQGQETQYF,TGTGCCACCAGTGATCAAGGGCAAGAGACCCAGTACTTC
-,TRBV28,many,TRBJ2-3,CASSGTAPSDNTQYF,TGTGCCAGCAGTGGAACTGCCCCTAGCGACAATACGCAGTATTTT
-,TRBV7-2,few,TRBJ2-1,CASSLLIGKVPTSYNEQFF,TGTGCCAGCAGCTTACTTATCGGTAAAGTCCCGACCTCCTACAATGAGCAGTTCTTC
-,TRBV20-1,many,TRBJ1-1,CSARGLMNTEAFF,TGCAGTGCCCGAGGACTGATGAACACTGAAGCTTTCTTT
-,TRBV2,many,TRBJ2-3,CASSEAPQITDTQYF,TGTGCCAGCAGTGAAGCGCCACAGATAACAGATACGCAGTATTTT
-,TRBV7-3,many,TRBJ2-1,CASSYGGARNNEQFF,TGTGCCAGCAGCTACGGAGGGGCCCGGAACAATGAGCAGTTCTTC
TRBD2,TRBV6-1,many,TRBJ2-1,CASSLRFAGGFNEQFF,TGTGCCAGCAGTTTAAGATTCGCGGGAGGGTTCAATGAGCAGTTCTTC
-,TRBV3-1,medium-sized,TRBJ1-2,CASSRLAGDYGYTF,TGTGCCAGCAGCAGGCTAGCAGGGGACTATGGCTACACCTTC
-,TRBV27,many,TRBJ2-7,CASRRNQDYEQYF,TGTGCCAGCAGGAGAAACCAGGACTACGAGCAGTACTTC
TRBD2,TRBV20-1,many,TRBJ2-3,CSAIVDPGLAEGPLRLDTQYF,TGCAGTGCTATTGTCGATCCCGGACTAGCGGAGGGACCCCTTCGGTTGGATACGCAGTATTTT
-,TRBV20-1,many,TRBJ1-4,CSARRPPTNEKLFF,TGCAGTGCTAGACGACCCCCAACTAATGAAAAACTGTTTTTT
-,TRBV19,few,TRBJ1-2,CASKDSTYVYGYTF,TGTGCCAGTAAGGACTCCACCTACGTCTATGGCTACACCTTC